The 26 T cell receptor beta chains given below trace back to one sample, sequenced in a study of blood T cell repertoires in COVID-19. This table comes from immunoSEQ multiplex PCR, and its TCRdb copy is limited to in-frame clones, with some not included. This table holds 200,000 to 300,000 clones, less than 90% found once. The sample consisted of peripheral blood. These receptors were collected from a man aged 55 to 70 with acute or convalescent COVID-19.

The chain is built from TRBV19 and TRBJ1-5; D might be TRBD1 (5 bases). The V end was cut by 3 bases, the J end by 2 bases, with 11 bases between. This CDR3 is 15 amino acids long. Germline CDR1 and CDR2: LNHDA and SQIVND (reference sequence). This CDR3 is CASSISREGNQPQHF. The CDR3 nucleotides read TGTGCCAGTAGTATCAGCAGGGAAGGCAATCAGCCCCAGCATTTT. The full variable domain, in which reference TRBV19 and TRBJ1-5 provide the parts outside the CDR3, is DGGITQSPKYLFRKEGQNVTLSCEQNLNHDAMYWYRQDPGQGLRLIYYSQIVNDFQKGDIAEGYSVSREKKESFPLTVTSAQKNPTAFYLCASSISREGNQPQHFGDGTRLSIL.

The table lists this clone with a count of one. The rearrangement links TRBV7-9 to TRBJ2-2; 9 bases match TRBD1. Germline CDR1 is SEHNR and CDR2 is FQNEAQ (reference sequence). The CDR3 sequence is 16 residues long. J gave up 2 bases and V 6 bases, and 7 bases lay outside the gene matches. CDR3 DNA: TGTGCCAGCAGGGGATACAGGGGGCGTAACACCGGGGAGCTGTTTTTT. Translated: CASRGYRGRNTGELFF.

The chain carries TRBV2 and TRBJ2-3, with TRBD2 matching over 8 bases. The V segment lost 6 bases and the J segment 2 bases; nucleotides outside the gene matches: 4. The germline V gene encodes CDR1 SNHLY and CDR2 FYNNEI. The CDR3 is 14 residues long. Here the CDR3 DNA reads TGTGCCAGCAGGGGAGCGGGAGTCACAGATACGCAGTATTTT. Protein: CASRGAGVTDTQYF.

This clone has just a few counts. The rearrangement uses TRBV5-6 and TRBJ2-3; 8 nucleotides agree with TRBD2. CDR3 length: 13 amino acids. Trimming cost V 4 bases and J 6 bases; bases outside gene matches: 4. Germline CDR1 is SGHDT and CDR2 is YYEEEE. The CDR3 DNA sequence: TGTGCCAGCAGCCCGACTAGCGCCGATACGCAGTATTTT. This codes for CASSPTSADTQYF.

The V gene is TRBV7-6, the J gene TRBJ1-2, with a possible D match to TRBD1 (6 bases). This CDR3 region has 15 residues. In germline, CDR1 is SGHVS, CDR2 FNYEAQ. The V end was cut by 5 bases, the J end by 3 bases, with 16 bases between. The CDR3 is CASSRGGEGDYGYTF. The CDR3 nucleotides read TGTGCCAGCAGCCGCGGAGGGGAGGGGGACTATGGCTACACCTTC.

The chain couples TRBV5-4 to TRBJ2-3; no firm D call. This CDR3 has 14 amino acids. V was trimmed by 3 bases and J by 0 bases, leaving 8 bases between them. Per germline, CDR1 SGHNT and CDR2 YYREEE (reference sequence). This chain's CDR3 is CASSWPSSTDTQYF. CDR3 in DNA: TGTGCCAGCAGCTGGCCCTCTAGCACAGATACGCAGTATTTT.

The V call is TRBV14, the J call TRBJ1-2; tentatively, D is TRBD1 (6 bases). The CDR3 covers 14 residues. CDR1 and CDR2 from the germline V gene are SGHDN and FVKESK. V was pared by 4 bases and J by 1 base, with 10 bases between. In DNA, the CDR3 is TGTGCCAGCAGCCGGGACACACTTAACTATGGCTACACCTTC. It codes for CASSRDTLNYGYTF.

The rearrangement uses TRBV28 and TRBJ1-2; D gene ambiguous. Germline CDR1 and CDR2: MDHEN and SYDVKM. V lost 1 base, J lost 2 bases, and 11 bases lay in between. CDR3 length equals 15 residues. The CDR3 protein is CASSLFSQANYGYTF. As DNA, the CDR3 is TGTGCCAGCAGTTTATTCTCTCAGGCCAACTATGGCTACACCTTC.

This chain links TRBV7-3 with TRBJ1-1; D remains unclear. The CDR3 sequence is 14 residues long. V shed 3 bases and J shed 6 bases, with 14 bases lying between them. Germline V gene data show CDR1 as SGHTA and CDR2 as FQGTGA. CDR3 sequence: CASSLTVRGPEAFF. The CDR3 DNA sequence: TGTGCCAGCAGCTTGACGGTTCGAGGCCCTGAAGCTTTCTTT. The full variable domain, rest sourced from reference TRBV7-3 and TRBJ1-1, is GAGVSQTPSNKVTEKGKYVELRCDPISGHTALYWYRQSLGQGPEFLIYFQGTGAADDSGLPNDRFFAVRPEGSVSTLKIQRTERGDSAVYLCASSLTVRGPEAFFGQGTRLTVV.

V and J are TRBV7-2 and TRBJ2-3; TRBD2 matches at 9 bases. CDR3 length: 18 amino acids. V shed 5 bases and J 2 bases; nucleotides not matched to a gene: 14. Germline loops: CDR1 SGHTA, CDR2 FQGNSA. The CDR3 sequence is CASSAGGGGGRATDTQYF. DNA of the CDR3: TGTGCCAGCAGCGCAGGCGGGGGCGGCGGGAGGGCCACAGATACGCAGTATTTT.

The V gene is TRBV7-8, the J gene TRBJ1-2, with 8 nucleotides matching TRBD1. The V and J ends lost 2 bases and 4 bases, in that order; junction bases with no gene match: 3. CDR3 length equals 14 residues. Germline CDR1 reads SGHVS; CDR2 reads FQNEAQ. CDR3 amino acids: CASSLTTGVYGYTF. CDR3 in DNA: TGTGCCAGCAGCTTAACGACAGGGGTCTATGGCTACACCTTC.

CDR3 coding DNA: TGTGCCAGCAGTCACCTCGGGGGGAGCACTGAAGCTTTCTTT. It specifies CASSHLGGSTEAFF. V is TRBV6-6 and J is TRBJ1-1, with D perhaps matching TRBD1 (5 bases). The CDR3 consists of 14 residues. Germline V gene lookup returns CDR1 MNHNY and CDR2 SVGAGI (reference sequence). V lost 5 bases to trimming and J lost 4 bases, with 14 bases between them.

The chain is built from TRBV6-5 and TRBJ1-5; a weak D match, TRBD1 (6 bases). Germline values: CDR1 MNHEY, CDR2 SVGAGI. V lost 3 bases to trimming and J lost 4 bases, with 10 bases between them. The CDR3 has 14 amino acids. The CDR3 sequence: CASSYSQGNQPQHF. CDR3 sequence (DNA): TGTGCCAGCAGTTATTCACAGGGAAATCAGCCCCAGCATTTT.

This chain connects TRBV28 to TRBJ1-5; D not resolved. Per the germline V gene, CDR1 is MDHEN and CDR2 is SYDVKM. The CDR3 is 12 residues long. V gave up 6 bases and J gave up 3 bases, with 6 bases separating them. The CDR3 loop reads CASSLFNQPQHF. The CDR3 DNA sequence: TGTGCCAGCAGCCTGTTCAATCAGCCCCAGCATTTT. Full variable domain (rest looked up from reference TRBV28 and TRBJ1-5): DVKVTQSSRYLVKRTGEKVFLECVQDMDHENMFWYRQDPGLGLRLIYFSYDVKMKEKGDIPEGYSVSREKKERFSLILESASTNQTSMYLCASSLFNQPQHFGDGTRLSIL.

The V call is TRBV5-1, the J call TRBJ2-1; 9 bases are shared with TRBD1. Germline V gene lookup returns CDR1 SGHRS and CDR2 YFSETQ. The CDR3 runs 17 residues. The V gene end was trimmed by 6 bases and the J gene end by 9 bases; junction bases not matched to a gene: 19. CDR3 coding DNA: TGCGCCAGCAACCCATCCACCGGGACAGGGAATCGTGGTGAGCAGTTCTTC. This gives the protein CASNPSTGTGNRGEQFF.

The V and J genes are TRBV19 and TRBJ1-2, with a possible D match to TRBD1 (6 bases). The CDR3 is 15 amino acids. Trimming took 4 bases from V and 6 from J, leaving 18 bases between them. Per the germline V gene, CDR1 is LNHDA and CDR2 is SQIVND (reference sequence). The CDR3: CASSKGQFKNNGYTF. The CDR3, as DNA: TGTGCCAGTAGTAAAGGACAGTTTAAAAATAATGGCTACACCTTC.

This rearrangement joins TRBV7-6 to TRBJ1-1; TRBD1 is a possible D gene (5 bases). Germline V CDR1 and CDR2: SGHVS, FNYEAQ. The length of the CDR3 is 13 residues. Trimming removed 5 bases from V and 1 base from J, with 8 bases in between. This chain's CDR3 is CASSRRANTEAFF. The CDR3 DNA sequence: TGTGCCAGCAGCCGCAGGGCGAACACTGAAGCTTTCTTT. The variable domain in full, completed from reference TRBV7-6 and TRBJ1-1, reads GAGVSQSPRYKVTKRGQDVALRCDPISGHVSLYWYRQALGQGPEFLTYFNYEAQQDKSGLPNDRFSAERPEGSISTLTIQRTEQRDSAMYRCASSRRANTEAFFGQGTRLTVV.

The V and J genes are TRBV6-6 and TRBJ1-6; unclear D gene. The V gene lost 8 bases and the J gene lost 7 bases, with 15 bases spanning the gap. The germline CDR1 and CDR2 sequences are MNHNY and SVGAGI (reference sequence). The CDR3 is made up of 14 amino acids. CDR3 nucleotides: TGTGCCAGCGGCAGAGCGACCGGCAATTCACCCCTCCACTTT. Translated, it gives CASGRATGNSPLHF.

In its sample, this clone was seen once. The chain has TRBV5-4 and TRBJ2-7, with D possibly being TRBD2 (5 bases). The V and J ends lost 2 bases and 6 bases respectively, with 12 bases between them. Germline V gene sequence: CDR1 SGHNT, CDR2 YYREEE (reference sequence). This CDR3 is built from 13 residues. The CDR3 spells CASSLGLASEQYF. Written as DNA, the CDR3 is TGTGCCAGCAGCTTAGGACTGGCCTCCGAGCAGTACTTC.

The rearrangement uses TRBV7-8 and TRBJ1-5; D uncertain. Germline V lookup: CDR1 SGHVS, CDR2 FQNEAQ. This CDR3 contains 12 residues. Trimming cost V 3 bases and J 5 bases, with 5 bases left between them. CDR3 region: CASSFPDQPQHF. DNA for the CDR3: TGTGCCAGCAGCTTCCCCGATCAGCCCCAGCATTTT. Variable domain in full (rest from reference TRBV7-8 and TRBJ1-5): GAGVSQSPRYKVAKRGQDVALRCDPISGHVSLFWYQQALGQGPEFLTYFQNEAQLDKSGLPSDRFFAERPEGSVSTLKIQRTQQEDSAVYLCASSFPDQPQHFGDGTRLSIL.

The chain has TRBV7-8 and TRBJ1-5, with D possibly TRBD1 on 5 matching bases. Trimming left V 1 base short and J 2 bases short, with 12 bases between. The CDR3 totals 16 residues. Per germline, CDR1 SGHVS and CDR2 FQNEAQ. CDR3 protein: CASSLGKDTRNQPQHF. The CDR3 nucleotides read TGTGCCAGCAGCTTAGGCAAGGACACCCGCAATCAGCCCCAGCATTTT. The full variable domain, in which reference TRBV7-8 and TRBJ1-5 provide the parts outside the CDR3, is GAGVSQSPRYKVAKRGQDVALRCDPISGHVSLFWYQQALGQGPEFLTYFQNEAQLDKSGLPSDRFFAERPEGSVSTLKIQRTQQEDSAVYLCASSLGKDTRNQPQHFGDGTRLSIL.

The rearrangement joins TRBV7-8 to TRBJ2-7, with TRBD2 identical over 8 bases. Germline lookup yields CDR1 SGHVS and CDR2 FQNEAQ. Germline trimming cut 4 bases from V and 6 bases from J; bases unmatched to any gene: 5. The CDR3 loop spans 13 amino acids. As DNA, the CDR3 is TGTGCCAGCAGCTCCCGACTAGCGAGCGAGCAGTACTTC. This sequence encodes CASSSRLASEQYF.

V is TRBV7-3 and J is TRBJ1-6; 7 bases match TRBD1. Germline V gives CDR1 SGHTA, CDR2 FQGTGA. The CDR3 is made up of 13 amino acids. Trimming at V came to 5 bases and at J to 8 bases, leaving 3 bases not matched to a gene. The CDR3 DNA sequence: TGTGCCAGCAGCCCGGGGACAGATTCACCCCTCCACTTT. Its protein product is CASSPGTDSPLHF.

This sequence joins TRBV7-2 and TRBJ1-1, with no clear D. This CDR3 is 13 amino acids long. V lost 2 bases to trimming and J lost 6 bases, with 10 bases between them. The germline gives CDR1 SGHTA, CDR2 FQGNSA. As DNA, the CDR3 is TGTGCCAGCAGCTTAACGGGAGGCTCTGAAGCTTTCTTT. It encodes CASSLTGGSEAFF.

This clone was found a few times. The J gene is TRBJ1-1, the V gene TRBV27; 7 bases align to TRBD1. Trimming took 3 bases from V and 5 from J; bases not matched to a gene: 3. The length of the CDR3 is 13 residues. Germline CDR1 reads MNHEY; CDR2 reads SMNVEV (reference sequence). CDR3 amino acids: CASSFKGATEAFF. The CDR3 region has the DNA TGTGCCAGCAGTTTCAAGGGGGCGACTGAAGCTTTCTTT.

This chain links TRBV6-5 with TRBJ2-2; 7 positions agree with TRBD2. After removal of 11 bases from V and 2 bases from J, the junction contained 8 bases not matched to a gene. The CDR3 is made up of 14 amino acids. The germline V gene has CDR1 MNHEY and CDR2 SVGAGI. The CDR3: CAGGRGVNTGELFF. In nucleotides, the CDR3 is TGTGCCGGGGGTCGGGGGGTTAACACCGGGGAGCTGTTTTTT.